This TCR beta chain was observed in a study of CD8 T cells in ankylosing spondylitis. CDR1 is KGHDR, CDR2 SFDVKD, per germline. V lost 5 bases and J 2 bases, leaving 8 bases between the germline ends. This CDR3 region has 13 residues. Scientists made TCR beta libraries using quantitative 5'-RACE with molecular barcodes. Each CDR3 protein gets one entry after TCRdb re-called the 5' RACE reads with MiXCR. There are roughly 350,000 distinct CDR3 sequences in the sample; approximately 8% occur only once, and 13% to 15% lies in the top ten. A word on this clonotype: The antigen remains undetermined.

The study's findings and limits: Earlier authors reported some of these motif variants in reactive arthritis synovial fluid and blood. A TCR beta motif of roughly 8 highly homologous variants appeared characteristic of ankylosing spondylitis blood.

The clonotype was recovered from a male donor with ankylosing spondylitis. The rearrangement uses TRBV24-1 and TRBJ1-2; D gene ambiguous. Sequences were obtained from blood, either unsorted or a sorted T cell fraction (not recorded which). CDR3 bases: TGTGCCACCAGTGTTCCGGGAAACTATGGCTACACCTTC. Protein sequence: CATSVPGNYGYTF.